These 2 T cell receptor beta chains were all obtained from the same sample, sequenced in a study of blood T cell repertoires in COVID-19. Repertoires were generated with immunoSEQ multiplex PCR, while TCRdb's copy carries only in-frame clones and drops some. The data contain about 140,000 clones, 65% to 85% of them seen just once; the ten biggest clones take up under 10%. The sample taken for sequencing was peripheral blood. Receptor source: a man in his fifties or sixties with active or convalescent COVID-19.

The count of this clone is one. The chain employs TRBV12-5 and TRBJ2-5; the match to TRBD2 covers 11 bases. This CDR3 has 15 residues. V was pared by 6 bases and J by 5 bases, with 8 bases of the junction left unmatched. The germline CDR1 and CDR2 sequences are LGHNT and FRNRAP. CDR3 nucleotides: TGTGCTAGTGGGCCACTAGCGGGAGTTTCGGAGACCCAGTACTTC. Amino acid sequence: CASGPLAGVSETQYF. The variable domain in full, completed from reference TRBV12-5 and TRBJ2-5, reads DARVTQTPRHKVTEMGQEVTMRCQPILGHNTVFWYRQTMMQGLELLAYFRNRAPLDDSGMPKDRFSAEMPDATLATLKIQPSEPRDSAVYFCASGPLAGVSETQYFGPGTRLLVL.

This chain uses TRBV9 with TRBJ2-1; no definite D call. This CDR3 has 15 residues. Germline assignment: CDR1 SGDLS and CDR2 YYNGEE. V was clipped by 0 bases and J by 0 bases, with 7 bases between them. DNA of the CDR3: TGTGCCAGCAGCGTAGGGGTAGCCTCCTACAATGAGCAGTTCTTC. Translating it yields CASSVGVASYNEQFF. Variable domain in full (rest from reference TRBV9 and TRBJ2-1): DSGVTQTPKHLITATGQRVTLRCSPRSGDLSVYWYQQSLDQGLQFLIQYYNGEERAKGNILERFSAQQFPDLHSELNLSSLELGDSALYFCASSVGVASYNEQFFGPGTRLTVL.